The 29 T cell receptor beta chains given below trace back to one sample, sequenced in a study of blood T cell repertoires in COVID-19. The protocol was immunoSEQ multiplex PCR, while the TCRdb copy is restricted to in-frame clones and leaves out a portion. The data show a few hundred thousand clones, with more than 75% seen just once and about 1.2% held by the top ten. The sequenced sample consisted of peripheral blood. The receptors originated from a human donor with acute or convalescent COVID-19. The donor label of this sample is uncertain.

The rearrangement uses TRBV18 and TRBJ2-3, with 8 positions matching TRBD2. This CDR3 region has 19 residues. CDR1 KGHSH and CDR2 LQKENI come from the germline V gene. V dropped 1 base and J dropped 0; count of bases not matched to a gene: 12. This chain's CDR3 is CASSPLGAGGGTSTDTQYF. In DNA form, the CDR3 reads TGTGCCAGCTCACCACTCGGCGCGGGAGGAGGAACTAGCACAGATACGCAGTATTTT.

The rearrangement links TRBV19 to TRBJ2-1, with TRBD2 matching over 9 bases. J lost 3 bases, V lost 5 bases, and 2 bases had no gene match. The CDR3 is made up of 14 amino acids. Per the germline V gene, CDR1 is LNHDA and CDR2 is SQIVND (reference sequence). The CDR3 is CASSGLALYNEQFF. The CDR3 DNA reads as TGTGCCAGTAGTGGACTAGCGCTCTACAATGAGCAGTTCTTC.

CDR3 DNA sequence: TGTGCCAGTAGTACCCTTGGTCGCGGGACAGCTTACTCTGGGGCCAACGTCCTGACTTTC. This gives the protein CASSTLGRGTAYSGANVLTF. The V gene is TRBV19, the J gene TRBJ2-6, with D perhaps matching TRBD1 (7 bases). V lost 4 bases to trimming and J lost 0 bases, with 22 bases between them. This CDR3 region has 20 residues. CDR1 and CDR2 from the germline V gene are LNHDA and SQIVND (reference sequence).

This chain connects TRBV29-1 to TRBJ1-5, with TRBD1 matching over 11 bases. Looked up from germline, CDR1 is SQVTM and CDR2 is ANQGSEA. This CDR3 spans 15 amino acids. Trimming took 6 bases from V and 2 from J; bases not matched to a gene: 6. The CDR3 loop is CSVGTGGRGNQPQHF. CDR3 in DNA: TGCAGCGTGGGGACAGGGGGAAGAGGCAATCAGCCCCAGCATTTT.

V usage is TRBV2 and J usage is TRBJ1-6; 7 nucleotides align to TRBD1. The V segment lost 5 bases and the J segment 7 bases; nucleotides outside the gene matches: 8. Per germline, CDR1 SNHLY and CDR2 FYNNEI. The length of the CDR3 is 15 residues. The CDR3 coding sequence is TGTGCCAGCAGTTCACAAAGGGGGCAAAATTCACCCCTCCACTTT. Protein sequence: CASSSQRGQNSPLHF.

The chain uses TRBV6-1 and TRBJ2-1; 8 positions match TRBD2. The CDR3 loop spans 16 amino acids. Germline V CDR1 and CDR2: MNHNS, SASEGT. After removal of 3 bases from V and 6 bases from J, the junction contained 10 bases not matched to a gene. The CDR3 protein is CASSDQRGGQVNEQFF. In DNA, the CDR3 is TGTGCCAGCAGTGATCAACGGGGGGGCCAGGTCAATGAGCAGTTCTTC.

The chain recombines TRBV6-5 with TRBJ1-1; a possible D gene is TRBD1 (6 bases). The germline V gene encodes CDR1 MNHEY and CDR2 SVGAGI. The CDR3 length is 12 residues. The V end lost 0 bases, the J end lost 11 bases, and 10 bases lay between the germline ends. The CDR3 loop is CASSYSRDRAFF. In DNA form, the CDR3 reads TGTGCCAGCAGTTACTCGAGAGACAGGGCTTTCTTT.

The chain combines TRBV18 with TRBJ1-5; D gene unclear. The CDR3 is 13 amino acids. Germline lookup yields CDR1 KGHSH and CDR2 LQKENI. Trimming left V 3 bases short and J 7 bases short, with 10 bases between. CDR3 loop: CASSPSGTQPQHF. The CDR3 DNA reads as TGTGCCAGCTCACCGTCGGGAACCCAGCCCCAGCATTTT.

The rearrangement uses TRBV11-2 and TRBJ2-3; possible D gene TRBD2, 5 bases. The germline gives CDR1 SGHAT, CDR2 FQNNGV. The CDR3 spans 12 residues. V lost 3 bases and J lost 10, with 11 bases in between. The DNA for the CDR3 is TGTGCCAGCAGCTTGACCCGGGGAGCGCAGTATTTT. Amino acid sequence: CASSLTRGAQYF.

A few counts support this clone. The chain links TRBV6-5 to TRBJ1-2; D possibly corresponds to TRBD1 (6 bases). This CDR3 spans 14 amino acids. With 6 bases removed from V and 4 bases from J, the gap between germline ends came to 15 bases. Germline lookup yields CDR1 MNHEY and CDR2 SVGAGI. CDR3 DNA sequence: TGTGCCAGCAGCGGATTACAGGGACGCTATGGCTACACCTTC. It specifies CASSGLQGRYGYTF.

This chain links TRBV7-2 with TRBJ2-2; D may be TRBD1 (6 bases). Per the germline V gene, CDR1 is SGHTA and CDR2 is FQGNSA. The CDR3 contains 15 residues. V lost 5 bases, J lost 4 bases, and 14 bases lay in between. The CDR3 DNA reads TGTGCCAGCAGCCCGGACAGATACAGCACCGGGGAGCTGTTTTTT. Its translation is CASSPDRYSTGELFF.

About this clone: The sample has other DNA sequences that encode this CDR3 too. The V gene is TRBV5-1, the J gene TRBJ1-1, with a weak D call TRBD1 (5 bases). Trimming cost V 4 bases and J 3 bases, with 13 bases left between them. This CDR3 contains 14 residues. Germline loops: CDR1 SGHRS, CDR2 YFSETQ. CDR3 protein: CASSPGGGDTEAFF. In nucleotides, the CDR3 is TGCGCCAGCAGCCCCGGGGGGGGAGACACTGAAGCTTTCTTT.

This sequence joins TRBV10-3 and TRBJ1-2; possibly TRBD1 for D (6 bases). The CDR3 extends over 14 amino acids. Germline V gene sequence: CDR1 ENHRY, CDR2 SYGVKD. The V end lost 4 bases, the J end lost 4 bases, and 13 bases lay between the germline ends. The DNA of the CDR3 is TGTGCCATCAGTGGACAGGACGGTGGCTATGGCTACACCTTC. It yields the protein CAISGQDGGYGYTF.

The chain carries TRBV7-2 and TRBJ2-1; 7 positions match TRBD2. The CDR3 runs to 12 residues. Germline loops: CDR1 SGHTA, CDR2 FQGNSA. V lost 2 bases and J lost 10; bases outside the gene matches: 2. CDR3 amino acids: CASSLTAGEQFF. The CDR3, as DNA: TGTGCCAGCAGCTTAACAGCGGGGGAGCAGTTCTTC.

The chain uses TRBV5-5 and TRBJ1-1; 9 nucleotides align to TRBD1. Germline trimming cut 0 bases from V and 4 bases from J; bases unmatched to any gene: 4. Germline CDR1 and CDR2: SGHKS and YYEKEE (reference sequence). The CDR3 is 15 residues long. The CDR3 DNA follows: TGTGCCAGCAGCTTGGCCGGGACAGGGTTCACTGAAGCTTTCTTT. The encoded protein is CASSLAGTGFTEAFF.

This clone has more than one count but fewer than ten. The chain recombines TRBV30 with TRBJ2-7; 7 bases line up with TRBD1. Germline V gene sequence: CDR1 GTSNPN, CDR2 SVGIG (reference sequence). There are 14 residues in the CDR3. The J segment lost 1 base and the V segment lost 6 bases, leaving 9 bases of the junction unmatched. The DNA for the CDR3 is TGTGCCTGTAACAGGGGCCGTGTATCCTACGAGCAGTACTTC. The encoded protein is CACNRGRVSYEQYF.

This chain uses TRBV11-3 with TRBJ1-1, with 8 bases lining up with TRBD1. The CDR3 is 14 residues long. Germline V gene data show CDR1 as SGHNT and CDR2 as YENEEA. V trimming: 5 bases; J trimming: 1 base; junction bases outside the gene matches: 3. CDR3 in amino acids: CASSPGTGNTEAFF. CDR3 nucleotide sequence: TGTGCCAGCAGCCCCGGGACAGGGAACACTGAAGCTTTCTTT.

This chain uses TRBV7-8 with TRBJ2-4; 14 positions match TRBD2. The CDR3 is 14 residues long. Unmatched junction bases numbered 6, after V lost 5 bases and J lost 12 bases. Germline lookup yields CDR1 SGHVS and CDR2 FQNEAQ. CDR3 sequence (DNA): TGTGCCAGCAGCCCGACTAGCGGGAGGGCTGATCAGTACTTC. Its protein product is CASSPTSGRADQYF.

V is TRBV6-1 and J is TRBJ1-6; perhaps TRBD1 as D (5 bases). This CDR3 has 17 amino acids. Deletions cut 0 bases from V and 7 bases from J, with 16 bases between. Germline loops: CDR1 MNHNS, CDR2 SASEGT. The CDR3 DNA follows: TGTGCCAGCAGTGAAGCGGTGCCCAGGGATTGGAATTCACCCCTCCACTTT. It yields the protein CASSEAVPRDWNSPLHF.

This chain links TRBV25-1 with TRBJ1-1, with D maybe TRBD1 (5 bases). This CDR3 is 15 amino acids long. Per germline, CDR1 MGHDK and CDR2 SYGVNS. V dropped 2 bases and J dropped 4 bases, with 14 bases sitting between them. The DNA for the CDR3 is TGTGCCAGCAGTGAAAGGCAGGGTCCCTTCACTGAAGCTTTCTTT. Amino acid sequence: CASSERQGPFTEAFF.

The chain joins TRBV18 to TRBJ1-1; a weak D match, TRBD1 (6 bases). This CDR3 spans 13 amino acids. Trimming stripped 6 bases from V and 3 bases from J, with 11 bases between. CDR1 KGHSH and CDR2 LQKENI come from the germline V gene. The CDR3 spells CASSTNRDTEAFF. Written as DNA, the CDR3 is TGTGCCAGCTCGACTAACAGGGACACTGAAGCTTTCTTT.

The chain joins TRBV5-4 to TRBJ2-5; no firm D call. The CDR3 is 14 amino acids. Germline V lookup: CDR1 SGHNT, CDR2 YYREEE (reference sequence). V was pared by 5 bases and J by 5 bases, with 16 bases between. For the CDR3, the DNA is TGTGCCAGCAGGCTAAAAGACGACTTGGAGACCCAGTACTTC. Protein sequence: CASRLKDDLETQYF.

The chain links TRBV6-5 to TRBJ1-4, with 8 positions matching TRBD1. This CDR3 is built from 15 residues. V lost 8 bases and J lost 7; bases outside the gene matches: 12. The germline V gene encodes CDR1 MNHEY and CDR2 SVGAGI. For the CDR3, the DNA is TGTGCCAGCGGGGGATCAGGGGGCGGTACTGAAAAACTGTTTTTT. Its translation: CASGGSGGGTEKLFF.

The chain combines TRBV11-1 with TRBJ2-5; D is possibly TRBD2 (6 bases). V was trimmed by 5 bases and J by 5 bases, leaving 12 bases between them. The CDR3 extends over 13 amino acids. CDR1 and CDR2 (germline): SGHAT, FQDESV (reference sequence). The CDR3, as DNA: TGTGCCAGCAGCCGGTCAAGCGGGGAGACCCAGTACTTC. It encodes CASSRSSGETQYF.

This chain joins TRBV10-3 and TRBJ2-4; D may be TRBD1 (5 bases). Trimming removed 2 bases at V and 6 bases at J, with 11 bases between. CDR1 is ENHRY, CDR2 SYGVKD, per germline. The CDR3 contains 14 residues. CDR3 residues: CAISEGQGGNIQYF. In DNA, the CDR3 is TGTGCCATCAGTGAGGGCCAGGGCGGAAACATTCAGTACTTC.

The rearrangement joins TRBV27 to TRBJ1-1; no clear D gene. Trimming pared 6 bases from V and 4 bases from J, leaving 18 bases between. In germline, CDR1 is MNHEY, CDR2 SMNVEV (reference sequence). This CDR3 has 15 amino acids. CDR3 sequence reads: CASSLDSPQVTEAFF. In nucleotides, the CDR3 is TGTGCCAGCAGCCTGGATTCGCCTCAGGTCACTGAAGCTTTCTTT.

The chain is built from TRBV24-1 and TRBJ1-4; unclear D gene. Germline V gene sequence: CDR1 KGHDR, CDR2 SFDVKD. V was trimmed by 5 bases and J by 0 bases, leaving 9 bases between them. This CDR3 region has 15 residues. The CDR3 region has the DNA TGTGCCACCAGTGTTCCCCCTGCAACTAATGAAAAACTGTTTTTT. Translation: CATSVPPATNEKLFF.

The chain is built from TRBV19 and TRBJ2-1; D is perhaps TRBD1 (5 bases). CDR3 length: 13 residues. Trimming shortened V by 5 bases and J by 7 bases, and 12 bases separated the two germline ends. The germline CDR1 and CDR2 sequences are LNHDA and SQIVND (reference sequence). The CDR3 sequence: CASSFDRLNEQFF. CDR3 bases: TGTGCCAGTAGTTTTGACAGACTTAATGAGCAGTTCTTC. Full variable domain (rest looked up from reference TRBV19 and TRBJ2-1): DGGITQSPKYLFRKEGQNVTLSCEQNLNHDAMYWYRQDPGQGLRLIYYSQIVNDFQKGDIAEGYSVSREKKESFPLTVTSAQKNPTAFYLCASSFDRLNEQFFGPGTRLTVL.

CDR3 bases: TGTGCCAGCAGCCAAACCGGGACAGGGAATGAAAAACTGTTTTTT. Encoded protein: CASSQTGTGNEKLFF. The J gene is TRBJ1-4, the V gene TRBV4-2, with 9 bases matching TRBD1. CDR1 is LGHNA and CDR2 is YNFKEQ in the germline V gene. The CDR3 is made up of 15 amino acids. V lost 2 bases and J lost 5; bases outside the gene matches: 3.